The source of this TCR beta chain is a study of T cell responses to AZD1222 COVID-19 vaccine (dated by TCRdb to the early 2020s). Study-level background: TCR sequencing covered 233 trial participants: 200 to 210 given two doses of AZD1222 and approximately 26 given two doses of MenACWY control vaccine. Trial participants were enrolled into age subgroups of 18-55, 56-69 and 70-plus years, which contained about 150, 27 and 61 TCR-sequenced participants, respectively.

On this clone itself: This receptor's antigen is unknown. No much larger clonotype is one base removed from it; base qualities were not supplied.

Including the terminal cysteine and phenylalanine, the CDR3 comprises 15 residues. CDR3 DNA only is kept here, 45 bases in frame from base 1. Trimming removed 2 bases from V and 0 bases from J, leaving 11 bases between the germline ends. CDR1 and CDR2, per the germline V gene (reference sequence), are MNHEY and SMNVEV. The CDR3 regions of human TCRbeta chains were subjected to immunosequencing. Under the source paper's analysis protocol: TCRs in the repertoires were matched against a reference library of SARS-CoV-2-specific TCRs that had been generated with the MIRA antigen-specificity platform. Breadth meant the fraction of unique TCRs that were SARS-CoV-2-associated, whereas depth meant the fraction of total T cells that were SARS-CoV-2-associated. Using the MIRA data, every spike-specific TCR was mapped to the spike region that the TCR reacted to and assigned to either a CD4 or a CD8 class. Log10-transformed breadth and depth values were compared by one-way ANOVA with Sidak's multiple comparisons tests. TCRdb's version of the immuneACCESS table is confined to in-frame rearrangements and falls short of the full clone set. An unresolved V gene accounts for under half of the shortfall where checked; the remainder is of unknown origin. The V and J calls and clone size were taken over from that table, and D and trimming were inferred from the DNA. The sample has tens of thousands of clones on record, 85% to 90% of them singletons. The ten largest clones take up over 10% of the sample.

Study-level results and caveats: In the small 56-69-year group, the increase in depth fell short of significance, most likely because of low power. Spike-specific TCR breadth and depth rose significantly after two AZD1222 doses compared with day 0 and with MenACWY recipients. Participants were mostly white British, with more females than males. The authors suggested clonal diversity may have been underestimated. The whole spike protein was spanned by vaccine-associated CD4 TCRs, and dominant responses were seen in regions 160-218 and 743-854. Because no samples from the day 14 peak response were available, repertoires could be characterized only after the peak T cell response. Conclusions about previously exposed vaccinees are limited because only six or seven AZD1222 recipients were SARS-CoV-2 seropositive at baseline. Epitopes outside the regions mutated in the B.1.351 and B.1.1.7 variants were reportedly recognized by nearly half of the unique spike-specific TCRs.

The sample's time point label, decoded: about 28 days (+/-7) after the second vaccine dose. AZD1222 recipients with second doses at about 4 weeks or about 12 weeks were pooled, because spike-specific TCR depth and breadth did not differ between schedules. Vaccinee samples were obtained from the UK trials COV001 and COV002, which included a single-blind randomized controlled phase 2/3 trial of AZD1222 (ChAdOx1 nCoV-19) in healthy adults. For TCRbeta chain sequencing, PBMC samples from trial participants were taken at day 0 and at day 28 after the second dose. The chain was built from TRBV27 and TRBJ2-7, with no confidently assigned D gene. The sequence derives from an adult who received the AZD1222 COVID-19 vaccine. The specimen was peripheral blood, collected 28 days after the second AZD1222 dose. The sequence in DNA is TGTGCCAGCAGTTTAGAGTATCGGAGCTCCTACGAGCAGTACTTC. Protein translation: CASSLEYRSSYEQYF.